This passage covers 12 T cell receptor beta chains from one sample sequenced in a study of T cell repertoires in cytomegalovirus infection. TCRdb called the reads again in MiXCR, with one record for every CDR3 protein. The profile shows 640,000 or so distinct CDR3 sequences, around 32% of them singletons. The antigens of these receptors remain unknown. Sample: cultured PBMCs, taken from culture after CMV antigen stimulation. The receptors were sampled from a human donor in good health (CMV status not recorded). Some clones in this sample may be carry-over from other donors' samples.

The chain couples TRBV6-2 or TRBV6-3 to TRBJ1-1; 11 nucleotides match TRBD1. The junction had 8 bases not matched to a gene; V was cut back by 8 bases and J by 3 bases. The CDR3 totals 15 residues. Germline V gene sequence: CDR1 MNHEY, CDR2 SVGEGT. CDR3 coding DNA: TGTGCCAGCCTCAGGACAGGGGGCGCGTACACTGAAGCTTTCTTT. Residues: CASLRTGGAYTEAFF.

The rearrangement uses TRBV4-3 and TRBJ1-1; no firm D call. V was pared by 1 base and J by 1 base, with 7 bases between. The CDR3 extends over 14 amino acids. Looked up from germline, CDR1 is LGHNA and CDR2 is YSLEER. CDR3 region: CASSQAYGNTEAFF. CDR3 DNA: TGCGCCAGCAGCCAAGCATATGGGAACACTGAAGCTTTCTTT.

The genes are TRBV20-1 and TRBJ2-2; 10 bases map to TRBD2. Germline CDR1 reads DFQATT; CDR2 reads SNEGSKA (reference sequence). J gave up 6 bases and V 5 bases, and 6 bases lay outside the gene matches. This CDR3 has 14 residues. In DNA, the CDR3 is TGCAGTGCTCCTAGCGGGAGAGGGTCCGGGGAGCTGTTTTTT. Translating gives CSAPSGRGSGELFF.

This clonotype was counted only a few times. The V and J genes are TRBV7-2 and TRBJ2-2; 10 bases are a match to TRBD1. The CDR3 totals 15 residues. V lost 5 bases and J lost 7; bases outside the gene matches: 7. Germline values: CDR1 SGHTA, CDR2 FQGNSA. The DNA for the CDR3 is TGTGCCAGCAGCAAACCGGGACAGGGGCACGGGGAGCTGTTTTTT. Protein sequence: CASSKPGQGHGELFF.

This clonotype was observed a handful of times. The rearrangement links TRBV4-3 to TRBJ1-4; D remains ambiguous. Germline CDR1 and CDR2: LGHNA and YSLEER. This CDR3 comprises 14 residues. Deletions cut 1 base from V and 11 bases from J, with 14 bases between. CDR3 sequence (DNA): TGCGCCAGCAGCCAAGGGACCGAAGTCTGGAAACTGTTTTTT. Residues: CASSQGTEVWKLFF.

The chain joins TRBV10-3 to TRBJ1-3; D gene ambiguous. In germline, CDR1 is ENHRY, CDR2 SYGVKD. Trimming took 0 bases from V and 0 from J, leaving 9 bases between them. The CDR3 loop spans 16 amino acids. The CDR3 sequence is CAISESRSFSGNTIYF. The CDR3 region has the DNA TGTGCCATCAGTGAGTCGCGGTCATTCTCTGGAAACACCATATATTTT.

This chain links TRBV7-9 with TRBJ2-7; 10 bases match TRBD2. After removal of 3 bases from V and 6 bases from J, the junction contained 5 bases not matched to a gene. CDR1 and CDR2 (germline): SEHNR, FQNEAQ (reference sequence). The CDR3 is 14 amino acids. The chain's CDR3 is CASSFRSGRGEQYF. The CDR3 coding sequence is TGTGCCAGCAGCTTCAGGAGCGGGAGGGGCGAGCAGTACTTC.

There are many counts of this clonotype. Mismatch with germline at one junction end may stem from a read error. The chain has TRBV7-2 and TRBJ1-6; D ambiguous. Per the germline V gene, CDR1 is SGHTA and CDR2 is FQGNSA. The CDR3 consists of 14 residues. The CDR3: CASSLAGQNSPLHF. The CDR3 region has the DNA TGTGCCAGCAGCCTAGCTGGGCAAAATTCACCCCTCCACTTT.

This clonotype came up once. The CDR3 loop is CASREQAYEQFF. The CDR3 region has the DNA TGTGCCAGCCGGGAACAGGCCTATGAGCAGTTCTTC. This chain uses TRBV6-1 with TRBJ2-1; D might be TRBD1 or TRBD2, each matching 5 bases. This CDR3 is 12 amino acids long. The germline CDR1 and CDR2 sequences are MNHNS and SASEGT. The V gene lost 8 bases and the J gene lost 8 bases, with 13 bases spanning the gap.

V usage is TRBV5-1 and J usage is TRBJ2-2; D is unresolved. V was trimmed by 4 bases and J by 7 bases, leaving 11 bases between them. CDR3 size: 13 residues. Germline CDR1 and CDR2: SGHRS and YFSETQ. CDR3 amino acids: CASSAQVVGELFF. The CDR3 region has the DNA TGCGCCAGCAGCGCCCAGGTGGTCGGGGAGCTGTTTTTT.

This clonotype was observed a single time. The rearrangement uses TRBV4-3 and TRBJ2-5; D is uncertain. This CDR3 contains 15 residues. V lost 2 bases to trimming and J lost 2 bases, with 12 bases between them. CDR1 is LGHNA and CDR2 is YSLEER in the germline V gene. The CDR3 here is CASSQSKQPQETQYF. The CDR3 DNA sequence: TGCGCCAGCAGCCAAAGTAAGCAACCACAAGAGACCCAGTACTTC.

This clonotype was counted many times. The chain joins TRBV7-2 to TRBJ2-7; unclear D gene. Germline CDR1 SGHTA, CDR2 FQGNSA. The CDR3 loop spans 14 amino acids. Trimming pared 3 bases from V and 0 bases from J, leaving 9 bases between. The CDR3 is CASSLTPSSYEQYF. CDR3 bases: TGTGCCAGCAGCTTGACTCCGAGCTCCTACGAGCAGTACTTC.